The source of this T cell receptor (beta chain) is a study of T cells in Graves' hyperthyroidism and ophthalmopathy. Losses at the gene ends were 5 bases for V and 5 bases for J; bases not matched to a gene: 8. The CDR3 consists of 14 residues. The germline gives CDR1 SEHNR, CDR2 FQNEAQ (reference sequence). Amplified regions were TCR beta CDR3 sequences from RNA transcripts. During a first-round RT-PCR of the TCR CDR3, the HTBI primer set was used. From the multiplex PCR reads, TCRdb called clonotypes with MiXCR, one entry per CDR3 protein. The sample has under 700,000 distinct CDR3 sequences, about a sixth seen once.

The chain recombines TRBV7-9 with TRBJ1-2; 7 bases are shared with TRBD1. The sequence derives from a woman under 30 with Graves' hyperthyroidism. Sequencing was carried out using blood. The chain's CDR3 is CASSTTGTEYGYTF. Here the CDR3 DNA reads TGTGCCAGCAGCACGACCGGGACAGAGTATGGCTACACCTTC.